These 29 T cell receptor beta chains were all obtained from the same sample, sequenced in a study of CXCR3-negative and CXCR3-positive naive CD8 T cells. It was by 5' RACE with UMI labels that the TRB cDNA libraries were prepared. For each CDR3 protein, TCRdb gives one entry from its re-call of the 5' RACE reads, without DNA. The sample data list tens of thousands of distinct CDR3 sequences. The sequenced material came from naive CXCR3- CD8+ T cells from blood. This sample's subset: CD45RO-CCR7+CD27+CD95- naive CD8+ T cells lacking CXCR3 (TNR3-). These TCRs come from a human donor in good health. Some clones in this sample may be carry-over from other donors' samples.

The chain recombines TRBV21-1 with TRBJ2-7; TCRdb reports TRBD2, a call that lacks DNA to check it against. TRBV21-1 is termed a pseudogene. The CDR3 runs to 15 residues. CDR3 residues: CASSSSTSGIYEQYF.

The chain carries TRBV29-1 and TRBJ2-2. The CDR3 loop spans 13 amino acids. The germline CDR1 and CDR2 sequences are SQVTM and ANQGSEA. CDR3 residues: CSVEDFNTGELFF.

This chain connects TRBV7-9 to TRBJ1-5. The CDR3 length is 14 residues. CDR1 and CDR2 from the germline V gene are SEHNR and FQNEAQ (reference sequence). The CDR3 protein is CASSLEGGNQPQHF.

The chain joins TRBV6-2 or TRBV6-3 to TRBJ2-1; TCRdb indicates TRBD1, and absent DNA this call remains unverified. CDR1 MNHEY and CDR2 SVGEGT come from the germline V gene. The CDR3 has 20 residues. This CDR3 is CASTEGPAVGAVLGEGEQFF.

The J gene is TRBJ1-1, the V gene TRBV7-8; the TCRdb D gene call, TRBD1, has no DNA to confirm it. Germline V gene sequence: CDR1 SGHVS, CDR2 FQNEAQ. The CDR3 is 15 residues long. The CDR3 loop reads CASSHQRGKDTEAFF.

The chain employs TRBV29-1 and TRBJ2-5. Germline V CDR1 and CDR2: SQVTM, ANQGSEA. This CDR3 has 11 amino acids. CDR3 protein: CSVERRETQYF.

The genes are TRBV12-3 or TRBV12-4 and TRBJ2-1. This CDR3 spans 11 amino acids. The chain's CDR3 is CASSSSNEQFF.

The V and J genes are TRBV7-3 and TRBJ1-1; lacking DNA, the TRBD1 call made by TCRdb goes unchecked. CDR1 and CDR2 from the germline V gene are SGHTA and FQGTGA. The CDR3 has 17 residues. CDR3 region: CASSLWDRGNRDTEAFF.

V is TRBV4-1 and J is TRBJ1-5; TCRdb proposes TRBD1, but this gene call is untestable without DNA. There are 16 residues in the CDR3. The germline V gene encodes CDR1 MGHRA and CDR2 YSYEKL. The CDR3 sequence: CASSHETTGWNQPQHF.

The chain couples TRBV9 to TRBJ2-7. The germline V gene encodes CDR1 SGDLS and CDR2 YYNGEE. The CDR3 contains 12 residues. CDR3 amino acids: CASSVGDYEQYF.

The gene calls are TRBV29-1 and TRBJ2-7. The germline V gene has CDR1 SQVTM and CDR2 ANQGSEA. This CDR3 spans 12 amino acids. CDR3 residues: CSVITGSYEQYF.

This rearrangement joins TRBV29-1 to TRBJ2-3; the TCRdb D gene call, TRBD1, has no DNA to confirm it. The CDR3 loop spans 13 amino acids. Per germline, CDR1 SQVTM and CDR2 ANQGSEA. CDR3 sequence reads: CSGQGGGADTQYF.

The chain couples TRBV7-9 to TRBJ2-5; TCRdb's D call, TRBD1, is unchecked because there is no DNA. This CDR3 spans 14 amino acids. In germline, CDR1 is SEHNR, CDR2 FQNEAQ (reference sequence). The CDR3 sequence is CASSSTGGRETQYF.

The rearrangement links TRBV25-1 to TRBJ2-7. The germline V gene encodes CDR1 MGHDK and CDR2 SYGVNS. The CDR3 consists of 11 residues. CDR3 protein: CASSDGYEQYF.

The CDR3 here is CASSQSSGEAFF. The chain joins TRBV14 to TRBJ1-1. Per germline, CDR1 SGHDN and CDR2 FVKESK. The CDR3 sequence is 12 residues long.

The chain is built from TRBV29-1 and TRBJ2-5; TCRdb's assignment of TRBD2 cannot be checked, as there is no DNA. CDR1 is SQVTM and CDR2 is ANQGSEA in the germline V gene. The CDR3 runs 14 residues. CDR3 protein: CSVEPPARFGTQYF.

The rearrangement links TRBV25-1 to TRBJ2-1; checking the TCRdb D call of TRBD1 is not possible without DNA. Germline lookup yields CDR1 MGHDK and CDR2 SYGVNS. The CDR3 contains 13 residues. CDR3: CASSPTGGNEQFF.

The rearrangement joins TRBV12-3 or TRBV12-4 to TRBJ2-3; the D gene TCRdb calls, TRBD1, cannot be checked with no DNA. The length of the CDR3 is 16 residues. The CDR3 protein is CASGPTGLIETDTQYF.

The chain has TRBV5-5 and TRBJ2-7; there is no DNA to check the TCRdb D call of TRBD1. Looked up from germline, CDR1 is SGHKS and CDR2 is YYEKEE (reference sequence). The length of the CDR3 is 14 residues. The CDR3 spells CASSEEVAGYEQYF.

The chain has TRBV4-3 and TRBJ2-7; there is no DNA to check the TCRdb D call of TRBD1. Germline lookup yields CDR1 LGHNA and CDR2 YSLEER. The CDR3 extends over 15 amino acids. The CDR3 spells CASSQDRTGIDEQYF.

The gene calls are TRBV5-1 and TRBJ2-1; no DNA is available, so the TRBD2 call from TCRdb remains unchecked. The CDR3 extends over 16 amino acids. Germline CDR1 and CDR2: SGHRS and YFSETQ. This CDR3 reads CASSPGLAGGPYEQFF.

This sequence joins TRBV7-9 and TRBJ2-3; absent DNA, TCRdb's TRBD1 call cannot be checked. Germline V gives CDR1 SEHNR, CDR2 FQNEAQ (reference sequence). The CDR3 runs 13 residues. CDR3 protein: CASQLGTGVRQYF. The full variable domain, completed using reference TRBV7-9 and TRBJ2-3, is DTGVSQNPRHKITKRGQNVTFRCDPISEHNRLYWYRQTLGQGPEFLTYFQNEAQLEKSRLLSDRFSAERPKGSFSTLEIQRTEQGDSAMYLCASQLGTGVRQYFGPGTRLTVL.

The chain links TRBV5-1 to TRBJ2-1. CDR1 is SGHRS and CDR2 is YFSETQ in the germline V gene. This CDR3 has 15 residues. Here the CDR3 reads CASSLTYPPYNEQFF.

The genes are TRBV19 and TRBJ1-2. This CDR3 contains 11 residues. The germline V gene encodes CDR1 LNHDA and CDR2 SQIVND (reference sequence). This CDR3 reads CASSIFTGYTF.

This CDR3 is CASSYRDRSTDTQYF. The rearrangement joins TRBV7-6 to TRBJ2-3; with no DNA, the TCRdb D assignment of TRBD1 cannot be verified. The length of the CDR3 is 15 residues. Germline-derived CDR1 and CDR2 are SGHVS and FNYEAQ.

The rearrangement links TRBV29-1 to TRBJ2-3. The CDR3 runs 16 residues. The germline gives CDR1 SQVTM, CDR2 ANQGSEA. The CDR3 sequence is CSVEDLEESSTDTQYF.

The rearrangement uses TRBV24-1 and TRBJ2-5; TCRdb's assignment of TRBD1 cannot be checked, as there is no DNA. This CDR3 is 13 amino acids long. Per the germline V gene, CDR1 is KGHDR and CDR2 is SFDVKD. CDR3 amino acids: CATAEGVRETQYF.

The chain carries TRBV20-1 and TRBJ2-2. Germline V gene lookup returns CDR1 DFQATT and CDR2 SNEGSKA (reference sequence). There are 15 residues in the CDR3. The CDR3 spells CSARDLAASTGELFF.

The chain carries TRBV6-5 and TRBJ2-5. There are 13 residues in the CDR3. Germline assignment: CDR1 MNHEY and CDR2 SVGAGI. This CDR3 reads CASSYPTWETQYF.